Sequencing of this TCR beta chain was carried out in a study of early T cells in non-severe SARS-CoV-2 infection. About the research overall: Sequencing of bulk RNA from unsorted whole blood was done, without chain pairing. Findings and caveats of the study: Sequences matched to VDJdb favored anti-spike CD8 responses, while private and CD4 specificities were missed.

Worth noting for this clonotype: Its cognate antigen is unknown.

Molecules of cDNA were individually given unique molecular identifiers that were attached to them. Via MiXCR, TCRdb re-called the 5' RACE reads, giving one row per CDR3 protein. This table has roughly 58,000 distinct CDR3 sequences, under 15% appearing once. V was shortened by 5 bases and J by 5 bases, with 18 bases between the two germline ends. The CDR3 loop spans 15 amino acids. Germline V gives CDR1 SGHRS, CDR2 YFSETQ. The sequenced sample was whole blood. The clonotype comes from an adult who was a healthcare worker with PCR-confirmed SARS-CoV-2 infection or an uninfected control (not recorded which). This rearrangement joins TRBV5-1 to TRBJ2-3; possibly TRBD1 for D (6 bases). The CDR3 reads CASRTGTTTLDTQYF. CDR3 sequence (DNA): TGCGCCAGCAGAACCGGGACAACTACATTAGATACGCAGTATTTT. Supplemented by reference TRBV5-1 and TRBJ2-3, the full variable domain reads KAGVTQTPRYLIKTRGQQVTLSCSPISGHRSVSWYQQTPGQGLQFLFEYFSETQRNKGNFPGRFSGRQFSNSRSEMNVSTLELGDSALYLCASRTGTTTLDTQYFGPGTRLTVL.